This T cell receptor (beta chain) stems from a study of blood T cell repertoires in COVID-19. V lost 5 bases and J lost 11, with 21 bases in between. The CDR3 loop spans 14 amino acids. Germline CDR1 and CDR2: MNHEY and SMNVEV (reference sequence). The table came from immunoSEQ multiplex PCR; TCRdb's copy has only in-frame clones and leaves some out. The data contain 360,000 or so clones, under 85% of them singletons. V and J are TRBV27 and TRBJ1-1; no firm D call. The clonotype was recovered from a woman in her 50s who had recovered from COVID-19. Sequenced input: PBMCs or T cells enriched from blood (not recorded which). In DNA, the CDR3 is TGTGCCAGCAGTATAAACCTTCGGGTTGACCGGGCTTTCTTT. Translated: CASSINLRVDRAFF.